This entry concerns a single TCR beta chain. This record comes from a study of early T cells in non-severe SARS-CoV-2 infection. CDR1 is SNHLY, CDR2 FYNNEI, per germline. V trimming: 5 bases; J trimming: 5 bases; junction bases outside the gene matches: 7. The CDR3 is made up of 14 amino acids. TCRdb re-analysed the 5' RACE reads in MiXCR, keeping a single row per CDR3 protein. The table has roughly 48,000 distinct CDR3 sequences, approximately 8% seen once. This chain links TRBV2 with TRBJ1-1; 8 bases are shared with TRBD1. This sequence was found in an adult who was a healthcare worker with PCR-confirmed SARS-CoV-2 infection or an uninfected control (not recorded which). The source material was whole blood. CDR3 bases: TGTGCCAGCAGTCCATGGACAGGGATGACTGAAGCTTTCTTT. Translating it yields CASSPWTGMTEAFF.